What follows is one TCR beta chain and its context. Assay: immunoSEQ multiplex PCR; the TCRdb copy retains only in-frame clones and omits some. The data contain around 180,000 clones, roughly 84% of them singletons. The data were obtained in a study of blood T cell repertoires in COVID-19. About the study: The samples span acute and convalescent COVID-19 from the United States, Italy and Spain. T cells, B-cell-depleted T cells, or PBMCs provided the cDNA or gDNA that served as material.

This CDR3 comprises 14 residues. Per the germline V gene, CDR1 is MNHNY and CDR2 is SVGAGI (reference sequence). The J segment lost 1 base and the V segment lost 5 bases, leaving 3 bases of the junction unmatched. Sequencing input: peripheral blood. The clonotype was recovered from a woman of 80 years or more with active or convalescent COVID-19. This sequence joins TRBV6-6 and TRBJ1-1; 8 bases line up with TRBD1. The CDR3 protein is CASSTRGRNTEAFF. The CDR3 nucleotides read TGTGCCAGCAGTACCAGGGGGCGGAACACTGAAGCTTTCTTT.